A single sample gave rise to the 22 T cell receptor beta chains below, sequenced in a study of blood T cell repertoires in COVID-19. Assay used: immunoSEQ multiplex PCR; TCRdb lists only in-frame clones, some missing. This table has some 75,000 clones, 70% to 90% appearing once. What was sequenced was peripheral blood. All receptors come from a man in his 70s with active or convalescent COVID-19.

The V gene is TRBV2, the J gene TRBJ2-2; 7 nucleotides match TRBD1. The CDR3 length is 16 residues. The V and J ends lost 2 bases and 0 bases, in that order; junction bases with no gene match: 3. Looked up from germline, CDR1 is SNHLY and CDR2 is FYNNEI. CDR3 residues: CASSETGAPNTGELFF. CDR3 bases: TGTGCCAGCAGTGAAACAGGGGCGCCGAACACCGGGGAGCTGTTTTTT.

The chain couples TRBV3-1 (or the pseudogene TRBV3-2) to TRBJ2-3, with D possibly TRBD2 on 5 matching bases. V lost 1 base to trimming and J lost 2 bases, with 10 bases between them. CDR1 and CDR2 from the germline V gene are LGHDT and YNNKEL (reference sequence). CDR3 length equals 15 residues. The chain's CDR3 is CASSQAFGVTDTQYF. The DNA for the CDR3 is TGTGCCAGCAGCCAAGCCTTCGGGGTCACAGATACGCAGTATTTT.

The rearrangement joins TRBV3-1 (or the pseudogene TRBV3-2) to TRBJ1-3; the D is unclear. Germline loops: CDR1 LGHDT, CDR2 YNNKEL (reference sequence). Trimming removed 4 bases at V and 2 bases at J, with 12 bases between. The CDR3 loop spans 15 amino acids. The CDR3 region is CASSPSWEAGNTIYF. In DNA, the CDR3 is TGTGCCAGCAGCCCGTCTTGGGAGGCTGGAAACACCATATATTTT.

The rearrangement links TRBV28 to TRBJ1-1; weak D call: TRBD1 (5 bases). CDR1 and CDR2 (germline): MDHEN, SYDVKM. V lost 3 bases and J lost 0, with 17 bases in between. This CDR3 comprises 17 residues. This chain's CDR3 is CASSFRIHRFMNTEAFF. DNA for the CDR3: TGTGCCAGCAGTTTCAGGATTCACAGGTTCATGAACACTGAAGCTTTCTTT.

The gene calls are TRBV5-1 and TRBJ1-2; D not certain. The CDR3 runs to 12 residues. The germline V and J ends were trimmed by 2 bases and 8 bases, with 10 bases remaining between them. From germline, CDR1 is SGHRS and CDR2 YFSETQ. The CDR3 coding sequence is TGCGCCAGCAGCTTAGTCCCAGGAGGCTACACCTTC. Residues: CASSLVPGGYTF.

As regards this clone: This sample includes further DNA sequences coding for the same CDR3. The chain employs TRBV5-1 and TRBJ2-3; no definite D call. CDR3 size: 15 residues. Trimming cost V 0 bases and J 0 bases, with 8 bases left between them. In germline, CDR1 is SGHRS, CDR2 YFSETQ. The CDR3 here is CASSLAGASTDTQYF. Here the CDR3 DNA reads TGCGCCAGCAGCTTGGCCGGAGCTAGCACAGATACGCAGTATTTT.

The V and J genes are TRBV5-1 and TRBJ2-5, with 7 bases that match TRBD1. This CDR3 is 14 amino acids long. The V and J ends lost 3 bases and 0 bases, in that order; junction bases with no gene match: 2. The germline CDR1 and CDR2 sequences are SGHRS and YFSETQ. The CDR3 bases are TGCGCCAGCAGCTCGGGACAGTACCAAGAGACCCAGTACTTC. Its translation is CASSSGQYQETQYF.

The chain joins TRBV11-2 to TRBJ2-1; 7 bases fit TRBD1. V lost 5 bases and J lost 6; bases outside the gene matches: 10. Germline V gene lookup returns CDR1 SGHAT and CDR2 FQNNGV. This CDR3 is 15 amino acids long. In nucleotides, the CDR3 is TGTGCCAGCAGCCCTAACAGGGGAAGTCGCAATGAGCAGTTCTTC. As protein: CASSPNRGSRNEQFF.

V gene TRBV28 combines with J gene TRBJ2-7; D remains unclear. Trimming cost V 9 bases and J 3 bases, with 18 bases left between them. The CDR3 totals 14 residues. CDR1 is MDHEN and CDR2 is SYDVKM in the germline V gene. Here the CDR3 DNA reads TGTGCCAGTCGCCTGGGCAGGCTAAACTACGAGCAGTACTTC. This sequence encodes CASRLGRLNYEQYF.

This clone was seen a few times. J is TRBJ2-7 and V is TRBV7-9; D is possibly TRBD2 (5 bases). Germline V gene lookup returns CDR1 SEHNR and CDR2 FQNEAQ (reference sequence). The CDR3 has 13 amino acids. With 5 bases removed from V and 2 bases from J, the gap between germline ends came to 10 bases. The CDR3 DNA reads TGTGCCAGCAGCGCTAGGAGGACCTACGAGCAGTACTTC. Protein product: CASSARRTYEQYF.

DNA of the CDR3: TGTGCCAGCTCACCAAACTTTAGCGGGAGGGCCGGTGAGCAGTTCTTC. This codes for CASSPNFSGRAGEQFF. The rearrangement links TRBV18 to TRBJ2-1; 11 nucleotides align to TRBD2. CDR3 size: 16 residues. Trimming took 2 bases from V and 9 from J; bases not matched to a gene: 9. Germline V gene data show CDR1 as KGHSH and CDR2 as LQKENI.

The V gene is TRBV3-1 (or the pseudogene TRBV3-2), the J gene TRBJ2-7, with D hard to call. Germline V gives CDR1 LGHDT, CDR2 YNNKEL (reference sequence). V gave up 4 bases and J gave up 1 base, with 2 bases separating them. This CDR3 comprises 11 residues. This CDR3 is CASSPSYEQYF. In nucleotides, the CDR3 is TGTGCCAGCAGCCCTTCCTACGAGCAGTACTTC.

CDR3 protein: CASSPPGVAGPSTDTQYF. The CDR3 bases are TGTGCCAGCAGTCCCCCTGGGGTAGCGGGACCTAGCACAGATACGCAGTATTTT. The V and J genes are TRBV28 and TRBJ2-3; 8 nucleotides align to TRBD2. CDR3 length: 18 residues. V gave up 5 bases and J gave up 0 bases; unmatched junction bases: 13. The germline gives CDR1 MDHEN, CDR2 SYDVKM.

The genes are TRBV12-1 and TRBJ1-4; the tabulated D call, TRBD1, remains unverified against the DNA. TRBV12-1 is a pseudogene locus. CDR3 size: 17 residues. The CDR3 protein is CASSFSRYRATNEKLFF. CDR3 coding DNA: TGTGCCAGCAGCTTTAGCCGATACAGGGCAACTAATGAAAAACTGTTTTTT.

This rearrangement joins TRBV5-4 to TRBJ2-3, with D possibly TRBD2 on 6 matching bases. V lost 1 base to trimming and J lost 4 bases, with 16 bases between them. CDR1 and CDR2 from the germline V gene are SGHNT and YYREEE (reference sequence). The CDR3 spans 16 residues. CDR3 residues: CASSLSGRLRADTQYF. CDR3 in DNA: TGTGCCAGCAGCTTGTCGGGGAGGTTGCGGGCAGATACGCAGTATTTT. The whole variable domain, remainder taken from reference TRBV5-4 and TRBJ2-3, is ETGVTQSPTHLIKTRGQQVTLRCSSQSGHNTVSWYQQALGQGPQFIFQYYREEENGRGNFPPRFSGLQFPNYSSELNVNALELDDSALYLCASSLSGRLRADTQYFGPGTRLTVL.

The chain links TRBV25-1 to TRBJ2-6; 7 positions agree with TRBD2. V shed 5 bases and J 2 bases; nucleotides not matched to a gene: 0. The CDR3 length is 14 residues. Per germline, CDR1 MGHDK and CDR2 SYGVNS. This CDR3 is CASSREAGANVLTF. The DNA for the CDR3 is TGTGCCAGCAGTCGGGAGGCTGGGGCCAACGTCCTGACTTTC.

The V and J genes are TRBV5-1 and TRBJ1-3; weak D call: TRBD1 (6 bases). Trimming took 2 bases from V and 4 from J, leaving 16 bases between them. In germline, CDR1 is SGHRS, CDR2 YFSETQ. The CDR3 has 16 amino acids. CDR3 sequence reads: CASSLISGTLGNTIYF. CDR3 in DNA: TGCGCCAGCAGCTTAATTTCAGGGACATTGGGAAACACCATATATTTT.

CDR3 amino acids: CASSESSKGSPLHF. The CDR3 nucleotides read TGTGCCAGCAGTGAGTCCAGCAAGGGGTCACCCCTCCACTTT. V and J are TRBV6-4 and TRBJ1-6, with a tentative D call TRBD1 (5 bases). This CDR3 has 14 amino acids. In germline, CDR1 is MRHNA, CDR2 SNTAGT. V shed 3 bases and J shed 10 bases, with 13 bases lying between them.

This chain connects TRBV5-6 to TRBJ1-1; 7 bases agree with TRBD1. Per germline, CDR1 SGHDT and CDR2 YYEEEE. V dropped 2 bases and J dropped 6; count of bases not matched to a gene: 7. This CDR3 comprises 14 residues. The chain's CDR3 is CASSLYRGRAEAFF. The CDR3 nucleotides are TGTGCCAGCAGCTTATACAGGGGAAGGGCTGAAGCTTTCTTT. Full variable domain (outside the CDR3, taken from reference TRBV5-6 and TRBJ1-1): DAGVTQSPTHLIKTRGQQVTLRCSPKSGHDTVSWYQQALGQGPQFIFQYYEEEERQRGNFPDRFSGHQFPNYSSELNVNALLLGDSALYLCASSLYRGRAEAFFGQGTRLTVV.

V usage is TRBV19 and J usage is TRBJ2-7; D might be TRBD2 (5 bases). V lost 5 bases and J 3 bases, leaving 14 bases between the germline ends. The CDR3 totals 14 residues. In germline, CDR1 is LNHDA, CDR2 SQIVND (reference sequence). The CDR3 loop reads CASSVPGVNYEQYF. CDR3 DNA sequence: TGTGCCAGTAGTGTCCCCGGGGTAAACTACGAGCAGTACTTC. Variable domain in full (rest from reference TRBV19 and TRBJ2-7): DGGITQSPKYLFRKEGQNVTLSCEQNLNHDAMYWYRQDPGQGLRLIYYSQIVNDFQKGDIAEGYSVSREKKESFPLTVTSAQKNPTAFYLCASSVPGVNYEQYFGPGTRLTVT.

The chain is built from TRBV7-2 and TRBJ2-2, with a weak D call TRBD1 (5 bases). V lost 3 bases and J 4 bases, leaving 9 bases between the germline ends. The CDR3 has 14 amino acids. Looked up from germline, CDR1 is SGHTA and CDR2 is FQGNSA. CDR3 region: CASSFRVSTGELFF. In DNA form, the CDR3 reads TGTGCCAGCAGCTTCAGGGTTTCCACCGGGGAGCTGTTTTTT.

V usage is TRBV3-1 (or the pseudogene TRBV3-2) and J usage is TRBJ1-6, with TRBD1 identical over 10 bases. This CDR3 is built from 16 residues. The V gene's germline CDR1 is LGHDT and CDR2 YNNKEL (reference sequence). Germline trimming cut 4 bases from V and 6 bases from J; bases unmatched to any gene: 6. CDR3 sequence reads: CASSPGQGGPNSPLHF. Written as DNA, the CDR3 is TGTGCCAGCAGCCCAGGACAGGGGGGACCTAATTCACCCCTCCACTTT.